A selection of T cell receptor beta chains follows, all from one sample in a study of cytomegalovirus exposure and HLA in healthy donors. Generated by immunoSEQ multiplex PCR, the TCRdb table keeps only in-frame clones and is missing some. Of 100,000 to 150,000 clones in the sample, over 75% were seen once. Sample: PBMCs. These receptors were taken from a man aged 25-45 years in good health and CMV-seronegative. CDR3s include the opening cysteine and the closing phenylalanine or tryptophan. A D gene is named only where the DNA matches it firmly. Size values are once, few and many counts, or a class for expanded clones, and some rows have none.

j_call d_call v_call clone_size cdr3_aa cdr3_nt
TRBJ1-2 NA TRBV5-4 once CASSLDPEVGYTF TGTGCCAGCAGCTTGGACCCGGAGGTTGGCTACACCTTC
TRBJ2-1 TRBD2 TRBV4-1 few CASSPPHGRINEQFF TGCGCCAGCAGCCCTCCCCACGGGAGGATAAATGAGCAGTTCTTC
TRBJ1-2 TRBD1 TRBV28 NA CASSLGQGYGYTF TGTGCCAGCAGTCTGGGACAGGGGTATGGCTACACCTTC
TRBJ2-3 TRBD2 TRBV28 NA CASSSPTSGNTQYF TGTGCCAGCAGTTCCCCAACAAGCGGGAATACGCAGTATTTT
TRBJ2-7 TRBD1 TRBV5-4 NA CASSSKTGDYEQYF TGTGCCAGCAGCTCGAAAACAGGGGACTACGAGCAGTACTTC
TRBJ1-2 TRBD1 TRBV10-3 NA CAISESTGAGVRGYTF TGTGCCATCAGTGAGTCGACAGGGGCCGGGGTTCGTGGCTACACCTTC
TRBJ2-6 NA TRBV7-2 NA CASSSTTAFSGANVLTF TGTGCCAGCAGCTCGACGACAGCATTCTCTGGGGCCAACGTCCTGACTTTC
TRBJ2-7 TRBD1 TRBV27 few CASSLRTGAYEQYF TGTGCCAGCAGTTTACGGACAGGGGCCTACGAGCAGTACTTC
TRBJ2-5 NA TRBV5-4 NA CASSSVSGLGQETQYF TGTGCCAGCAGCTCGGTCTCGGGACTCGGCCAAGAGACCCAGTACTTC
TRBJ2-7 NA TRBV19 NA CASSAFGHSYEQYF TGTGCCAGTAGTGCTTTCGGACATTCCTACGAGCAGTACTTC
TRBJ2-6 NA TRBV5-1 NA CASSLAGHPGANVLTF TGCGCCAGCAGCTTGGCAGGGCACCCTGGGGCCAACGTCCTGACTTTC
TRBJ1-6 TRBD1 TRBV7-8 NA CASSLSGTGDSPLHF TGTGCCAGCAGCTTATCCGGGACAGGGGATTCACCCCTCCACTTT
TRBJ1-6 NA TRBV6-4 few CASSGTADNSPLHF TGTGCCAGCAGTGGAACAGCGGATAATTCACCCCTCCACTTT
TRBJ2-2 TRBD2 TRBV6-6 NA CASRVAGGPPTGELFF TGTGCCAGCAGGGTAGCGGGAGGGCCTCCCACCGGGGAGCTGTTTTTT
TRBJ2-1 NA TRBV28 NA CASSLASIGPGEQFF TGTGCCAGCAGCCTAGCTAGCATAGGCCCCGGGGAGCAGTTCTTC
TRBJ1-5 TRBD1 TRBV18 NA CASSQQGVGSNQPQHF TGTGCCAGCTCGCAACAGGGGGTGGGGAGCAATCAGCCCCAGCATTTT
TRBJ1-6 TRBD1 TRBV7-9 NA CASSPWTGTNSPLHF TGTGCCAGCAGCCCGTGGACAGGGACAAATTCACCCCTCCACTTT
TRBJ1-2 TRBD1 TRBV11-2 NA CASSQSQGATAYGYTF TGTGCCAGCAGCCAAAGTCAGGGGGCGACGGCCTATGGCTACACCTTC
TRBJ1-1 NA TRBV19 once CASSIQGNTEAFF TGTGCCAGTAGTATCCAGGGGAACACTGAAGCTTTCTTT
TRBJ2-7 TRBD1 TRBV6-5 NA CASSYQGVNEQYF TGTGCCAGCAGTTACCAGGGGGTCAACGAGCAGTACTTC
TRBJ2-7 NA TRBV28 NA CASSLGSLVYEQYF TGTGCCAGCAGTTTGGGGAGTCTCGTCTACGAGCAGTACTTC
TRBJ2-2 NA TRBV7-8 NA CASSGDSGELFF TGTGCCAGCAGTGGAGATTCCGGGGAGCTGTTTTTT
TRBJ1-1 NA TRBV5-4 NA CASSYGTPGLNTEAFF TGTGCCAGCAGCTACGGGACACCAGGGTTGAACACTGAAGCTTTCTTT
TRBJ1-4 NA TRBV13 NA CASSSPRGEKLFF TGTGCCAGCAGCTCGCCCCGGGGGGAAAAACTGTTTTTT
TRBJ1-3 NA TRBV2 NA CASSGSGGYTIYF TGTGCCAGCAGTGGGTCTGGGGGCTACACCATATATTTT
TRBJ2-5 TRBD2 TRBV4-1 NA CASSNPSGANLKETQYF TGCGCCAGCAGCAACCCTAGCGGTGCAAACCTCAAAGAGACCCAGTACTTC
TRBJ2-2 NA TRBV21-1 NA CASSKAGQGRTGELFF TGTGCCAGCAGCAAAGCGGGGCAGGGTAGGACCGGGGAGCTGTTTTTT
TRBJ2-3 NA TRBV4-1 NA CASSPRERGTDTQYF TGCGCCAGCAGCCCCCGAGAAAGGGGGACGGATACGCAGTATTTT
TRBJ2-3 NA TRBV18 once CASSPQKRSPDTQYF TGTGCCAGCTCACCACAGAAACGGAGTCCAGATACGCAGTATTTT
TRBJ1-6 NA TRBV15 NA CATSGPREGMSYNSPLHF TGTGCCACCAGCGGGCCCAGGGAGGGGATGTCCTATAATTCACCCCTCCACTTT
TRBJ1-1 NA TRBV5-1 NA CASSSQGPNTEAFF TGCGCCAGCAGCTCACAGGGCCCGAACACTGAAGCTTTCTTT
TRBJ2-7 NA TRBV7-2 NA CASSLQGPLLSYEQYF TGTGCCAGCAGCTTACAGGGGCCCCTATTGTCCTACGAGCAGTACTTC
TRBJ2-3 NA TRBV27 NA CASSVSRSASTDTQYF TGTGCCAGCAGTGTAAGTAGAAGTGCTAGCACAGATACGCAGTATTTT
TRBJ2-5 NA TRBV28 once CASSLPGGEETQYF TGTGCCAGCAGTTTACCCGGGGGTGAAGAGACCCAGTACTTC
TRBJ1-5 NA TRBV1 NA CTSSQDRQDDSNQPQHF TGCACCAGCAGCCAAGATAGACAGGACGATAGCAATCAGCCCCAGCATTTT
TRBJ2-7 TRBD2 TRBV5-1 once CASSLELAGVLSSYEQYF TGCGCCAGCAGCTTGGAACTAGCGGGCGTCTTAAGCTCCTACGAGCAGTACTTC
TRBJ1-6 NA TRBV6-1 NA CASSEAAGLGSPLHF TGTGCCAGCAGTGAAGCGGCAGGGCTTGGTTCACCCCTCCACTTT
TRBJ1-1 TRBD1 TRBV19 NA CASRMGQGRWNTEAFF TGTGCCAGTAGGATGGGACAGGGTAGATGGAACACTGAAGCTTTCTTT
TRBJ1-2 TRBD1 TRBV10-3 NA CAISGDREGGYTF TGTGCCATCAGTGGCGACAGGGAAGGTGGCTACACCTTC
TRBJ2-1 TRBD1 TRBV29-1 NA CSVKQGTTSYNEQFF TGCAGCGTAAAACAGGGGACCACCTCCTACAATGAGCAGTTCTTC
TRBJ1-1 NA TRBV25-1 NA CASSVGPTYSEAFF TGTGCCAGCAGTGTTGGGCCCACCTATTCAGAAGCTTTCTTT
TRBJ1-3 NA TRBV4-3 NA CASSQDAGSGNTIYF TGCGCCAGCAGCCAAGATGCAGGATCTGGAAACACCATATATTTT
TRBJ1-1 NA TRBV20-1 NA CSAGTATEAFF TGCAGTGCCGGGACTGCCACTGAAGCTTTCTTT
TRBJ2-7 TRBD2 TRBV19 NA CASSQTSGGSKTYEQYF TGTGCCAGTAGTCAAACTAGCGGGGGGTCTAAGACGTACGAGCAGTACTTC
TRBJ2-6 TRBD1 TRBV6-5 NA CASSYGTGVGANVLTF TGTGCCAGCAGTTACGGGACAGGGGTCGGGGCCAACGTCCTGACTTTC